One and the same sample provided the 9 T cell receptor beta chains below, sequenced in a study of CD8+CD57+ T cells in acquired aplastic anemia. Genomic DNA provided the template from which TCR beta VDJ and CDR3 profiles were obtained. MiXCR, applied by TCRdb to the reads, yields one record per CDR3 protein. The profile shows around 64,000 distinct CDR3 sequences, around 50% of them singletons. Sample: sorted CD4+, CD8+, or CD8+CD57+ T cells (not recorded which) from PBMCs. These receptors came from a human donor in good health, serving as a control.

This clonotype was found many times. V is TRBV2 and J is TRBJ2-5; TRBD2 matches at 7 bases. The CDR3 runs to 15 residues. J was trimmed by 4 bases and V by 4 bases; bases with no gene match: 9. CDR1 is SNHLY, CDR2 FYNNEI, per germline. The CDR3 nucleotides are TGTGCCAGCAGTGGGGGGGGGGGAGCGCCAGAGACCCAGTACTTC. It specifies CASSGGGGAPETQYF.

This clonotype was found a few times. The chain couples TRBV19 to TRBJ2-3; D ambiguous. V was clipped by 6 bases and J by 3 bases, with 13 bases between them. There are 14 residues in the CDR3. Germline V CDR1 and CDR2: LNHDA, SQIVND (reference sequence). The chain's CDR3 is CASSKAPPTDTQYF. In DNA, the CDR3 is TGTGCCAGTAGCAAAGCCCCCCCGACAGATACGCAGTATTTT.

The chain combines TRBV29-1 with TRBJ1-2; D is unclear. Trimming stripped 0 bases from V and 0 bases from J, with 8 bases between. CDR1 and CDR2 from the germline V gene are SQVTM and ANQGSEA. This CDR3 has 14 residues. CDR3 sequence (DNA): TGCAGCGTTGAAGAGCCGAACCCTAACTATGGCTACACCTTC. Its protein is CSVEEPNPNYGYTF.

In this sample, this clonotype turned up many times. The chain links TRBV6-1 to TRBJ2-3, with a weak D call TRBD1 (5 bases). The germline gives CDR1 MNHNS, CDR2 SASEGT. The CDR3 loop spans 16 amino acids. Trimming removed 0 bases at V and 1 base at J, with 11 bases between. This chain's CDR3 is CASSEAQGRRTDTQYF. DNA of the CDR3: TGTGCCAGCAGTGAAGCGCAGGGTAGACGCACAGATACGCAGTATTTT.

CDR3 nucleotide sequence: TGTGCCAGCAGCTCGGGACTAGCGGAAGCAGGGGAGCAGTACTTC. Amino acids: CASSSGLAEAGEQYF. This rearrangement joins TRBV5-5 to TRBJ2-7; 11 bases match TRBD2. With V trimmed by 3 bases and J by 7 bases, 9 bases remained unmatched. The CDR3 consists of 15 residues. The germline CDR1 and CDR2 sequences are SGHKS and YYEKEE (reference sequence).

The chain joins TRBV20-1 to TRBJ1-5, with 7 bases that match TRBD1. CDR1 and CDR2 from the germline V gene are DFQATT and SNEGSKA (reference sequence). Losses at the gene ends were 0 bases for V and 0 bases for J; bases not matched to a gene: 5. The CDR3 totals 16 residues. CDR3 DNA sequence: TGCAGTGCTAGAGATGGGACAGTTCTTAGCAATCAGCCCCAGCATTTT. Protein sequence: CSARDGTVLSNQPQHF.

This clonotype turned up a few times. The V call is TRBV10-3, the J call TRBJ1-1, with D hard to call. Germline CDR1 and CDR2: ENHRY and SYGVKD. Trimming pared 3 bases from V and 1 base from J, leaving 3 bases between. The CDR3 has 12 amino acids. The CDR3 bases are TGTGCCATCAGTGAAACGAACACTGAAGCTTTCTTT. Translated, it gives CAISETNTEAFF.

This chain uses TRBV29-1 with TRBJ2-5; D may match TRBD1 or TRBD2 (5 bases each). The CDR3 runs 10 residues. Per the germline V gene, CDR1 is SQVTM and CDR2 is ANQGSEA. V was trimmed by 7 bases and J by 4 bases, leaving 7 bases between them. Here the CDR3 DNA reads TGCAGCGGGGGACGAGAGACCCAGTACTTC. As protein: CSGGRETQYF.

On this clonotype: With a much larger clone just one base away, this may be a read error. J is TRBJ1-4 and V is TRBV27; the D gene is possibly TRBD1 (6 bases). Trimming took 4 bases from V and 6 from J, leaving 18 bases between them. The germline V gene encodes CDR1 MNHEY and CDR2 SMNVEV (reference sequence). This CDR3 contains 16 residues. As DNA, the CDR3 is TGTGCCAGCAGTTCTGCTTCGGGGGCCGCGGATGAAAAACTGTTTTTT. This gives the protein CASSSASGAADEKLFF. The full variable domain, with the rest looked up from reference TRBV27 and TRBJ1-4, is EAQVTQNPRYLITVTGKKLTVTCSQNMNHEYMSWYRQDPGLGLRQIYYSMNVEVTDKGDVPEGYKVSRKEKRNFPLILESPSPNQTSLYFCASSSASGAADEKLFFGSGTQLSVL.